This entry describes one T cell receptor beta chain. This sample is part of a study of CD8+ T cells in alopecia areata. Sequencing relied on a cDNA template that was reverse transcribed from extracted RNA. Here immunoSEQ multiplex PCR was the method, and the copy in TCRdb shows in-frame clones only, minus some. Of about 190,000 clones in the sample, roughly 64% were seen once. This CDR3 is built from 12 residues. V was trimmed by 1 base and J by 9 bases, leaving 7 bases between them. CDR1 is SGHDN, CDR2 FVKESK, per germline. The treatment: oral pan-JAK inhibitor, 5-10 mg twice daily. This receptor was obtained from a human donor with alopecia areata. This sequence joins TRBV14 and TRBJ2-1; D possibly uses TRBD1 or TRBD2 (5 bases each). The source was CD8+ T cells sorted from blood, collected at week 24, from a patient treated with tofacitinib. CDR3 in amino acids: CASSQVGVEQFF. CDR3 DNA sequence: TGTGCCAGCAGCCAAGTGGGGGTTGAGCAGTTCTTC.